What follows are 31 T cell receptor beta chains derived from one specimen sequenced in a study of blood T cells in healthy people across ages. Then a second PCR, running roughly 7 to 12 cycles, was carried out with a sample-barcoded 5' primer and a J-beta primer mix. TCRdb reprocessed the 5' RACE reads via MiXCR and lists one record per CDR3 protein. Counted here are over 700,000 distinct CDR3 sequences, 25% occurring once; the ten biggest clones make up 9.4%. These data were likewise used in another study, on T cells of mothers and their children.

Sequencing input: blood. The source is a boy aged 5-17 years in good health.

This chain joins TRBV11-2 and TRBJ2-7; D might be TRBD1 (6 bases). Trimming took 1 base from V and 4 from J, leaving 11 bases between them. This CDR3 region has 14 residues. Germline lookup yields CDR1 SGHAT and CDR2 FQNNGV. The CDR3 protein is CASSLVQGWYEQYF. The DNA for the CDR3 is TGTGCCAGCAGCTTAGTACAGGGATGGTACGAGCAGTACTTC.

The chain employs TRBV11-3 and TRBJ1-2, with D maybe TRBD1 (5 bases). The V gene's germline CDR1 is SGHNT and CDR2 YENEEA. This CDR3 region has 15 residues. V lost 0 bases, J lost 4 bases, and 12 bases lay in between. The CDR3 here is CASSLDRVDIYGYTF. Here the CDR3 DNA reads TGTGCCAGCAGCTTAGACCGTGTGGACATCTATGGCTACACCTTC. The full variable domain, its missing parts supplied by reference TRBV11-3 and TRBJ1-2, is EAGVVQSPRYKIIEKKQPVAFWCNPISGHNTLYWYLQNLGQGPELLIRYENEEAVDDSQLPKDRFSAERLKGVDSTLKIQPAELGDSAVYLCASSLDRVDIYGYTFGSGTRLTVV.

The chain carries TRBV11-3 and TRBJ2-6, with D perhaps TRBD1 (6 bases). CDR1 is SGHNT, CDR2 YENEEA, per germline. Between the trimmed V and J ends, which lost 5 bases and 0 bases, there was a span of 23 bases. The CDR3 is 20 residues long. CDR3 in amino acids: CASSVRSLGALISGANVLTF. The DNA for the CDR3 is TGTGCCAGCAGCGTCCGGTCTTTGGGGGCATTAATCTCTGGGGCCAACGTCCTGACTTTC.

Only a few counts were recorded for this clonotype. J is TRBJ2-1 and V is TRBV11-2; 8 bases align to TRBD1. CDR1 is SGHAT and CDR2 is FQNNGV in the germline V gene. V gave up 5 bases and J gave up 0 bases; unmatched junction bases: 9. This CDR3 has 17 amino acids. The DNA for the CDR3 is TGTGCCAGCAGCCCCGGGACAGGAAAACGCTCCTACAATGAGCAGTTCTTC. This codes for CASSPGTGKRSYNEQFF.

The rearrangement joins TRBV4-2 to TRBJ1-4; D possibly corresponds to TRBD1 (6 bases). The germline V and J ends were trimmed by 7 bases and 3 bases, with 12 bases remaining between them. The CDR3 has 14 amino acids. CDR1 LGHNA and CDR2 YNFKEQ come from the germline V gene. The CDR3 region is CASKTGLSNEKLFF. The DNA for the CDR3 is TGTGCCAGCAAAACAGGGCTATCTAATGAAAAACTGTTTTTT.

This chain links TRBV7-9 with TRBJ2-3, with 10 bases aligning to TRBD1. Unmatched junction bases numbered 10, after V lost 4 bases and J lost 6 bases. Germline CDR1 SEHNR, CDR2 FQNEAQ (reference sequence). CDR3 size: 16 residues. The CDR3 DNA reads TGTGCCAGCAGCTCGCTGACAGGGGGCCTGGCGGATACGCAGTATTTT. This gives the protein CASSSLTGGLADTQYF.

A few counts support this clonotype. The chain combines TRBV4-3 with TRBJ2-1; D is ambiguous. The DNA matches TRBJ2-7 better at its end, which makes the J call doubtful. The germline CDR1 and CDR2 sequences are LGHNA and YSLEER. The CDR3 spans 14 residues. DNA of the CDR3: TGCGCCAGCAGCCAAGTCCTAGGCGTGTACGAGCAGTACTTC. This encodes CASSQVLGVYEQYF.

The V and J genes are TRBV20-1 and TRBJ2-7; 10 nucleotides agree with TRBD2. The CDR3 sequence is 14 residues long. Trimming took 5 bases from V and 1 from J; bases not matched to a gene: 5. Per germline, CDR1 DFQATT and CDR2 SNEGSKA (reference sequence). The CDR3 sequence is CSAAGTSVSYEQYF. The DNA of the CDR3 is TGCAGTGCTGCCGGGACTAGCGTTTCCTACGAGCAGTACTTC.

This clonotype turned up a few times. The gene calls are TRBV14 and TRBJ2-4; D might be TRBD1 (6 bases). There are 17 residues in the CDR3. Trimming removed 2 bases at V and 3 bases at J, with 17 bases between. Germline assignment: CDR1 SGHDN and CDR2 FVKESK. This CDR3 reads CASSQSGWGLSKNIQYF. CDR3 DNA: TGTGCCAGCAGCCAATCCGGGTGGGGGCTCAGCAAAAACATTCAGTACTTC.

The V gene is TRBV4-3, the J gene TRBJ1-6; 7 bases agree with TRBD1. Germline values: CDR1 LGHNA, CDR2 YSLEER. After removal of 0 bases from V and 9 bases from J, the junction contained 8 bases not matched to a gene. This CDR3 has 16 residues. The CDR3 reads CASSQDRGQTFSPLHF. The CDR3 DNA follows: TGCGCCAGCAGCCAAGATAGGGGACAGACGTTTTCACCCCTCCACTTT.

The rearrangement links TRBV7-3 to TRBJ2-1; 7 bases match TRBD2. The CDR3 extends over 15 amino acids. Trimming cost V 5 bases and J 6 bases; bases outside gene matches: 10. Germline V CDR1 and CDR2: SGHTA, FQGTGA. The CDR3 loop reads CASSMSRTRGNEQFF. DNA for the CDR3: TGTGCCAGCAGCATGTCCCGGACTAGAGGCAATGAGCAGTTCTTC.

This clonotype was counted between two and nine times. The CDR3, as DNA: TGTGCCAGCAGCTTAGAGTTGACCTCCTACGAGCAGTACTTC. It translates to CASSLELTSYEQYF. The chain recombines TRBV7-2 with TRBJ2-7; D is unclear. Germline V gene lookup returns CDR1 SGHTA and CDR2 FQGNSA. This CDR3 region has 14 residues. The V end was cut by 1 base, the J end by 0 bases, with 7 bases between.

The gene calls are TRBV7-3 and TRBJ2-1; 15 positions match TRBD2. The CDR3 contains 17 residues. The germline V gene encodes CDR1 SGHTA and CDR2 FQGTGA. V lost 5 bases to trimming and J lost 7 bases; unmatched junction nucleotides: 9. CDR3 nucleotide sequence: TGTGCCAGCAGCCCGCACGGGACTAGCGGGGGGAGTAATGAGCAGTTCTTC. Translation gives CASSPHGTSGGSNEQFF.

V and J are TRBV7-2 and TRBJ2-1, with D possibly TRBD1 on 5 matching bases. There are 13 residues in the CDR3. Germline CDR1 reads SGHTA; CDR2 reads FQGNSA. Between the trimmed V and J ends, which lost 2 bases and 5 bases, there was a span of 7 bases. This CDR3 reads CASSLRTNNEQFF. DNA of the CDR3: TGTGCCAGCAGCTTAAGGACAAACAATGAGCAGTTCTTC.

This chain joins TRBV20-1 and TRBJ2-7, with 7 nucleotides matching TRBD1. The V gene end was trimmed by 5 bases and the J gene end by 2 bases; junction bases not matched to a gene: 9. Germline CDR1 DFQATT, CDR2 SNEGSKA (reference sequence). CDR3 length equals 14 residues. The CDR3 protein is CSAPHRGRTYEQYF. As DNA, the CDR3 is TGCAGTGCTCCCCACAGGGGTCGAACCTACGAGCAGTACTTC.

This clonotype has a handful of counts. This sequence joins TRBV4-3 and TRBJ1-1; TRBD1 aligns across 7 bases. The trim removed 2 bases at V and 4 bases at J, leaving 4 bases unmatched. There are 14 residues in the CDR3. Germline V gene sequence: CDR1 LGHNA, CDR2 YSLEER. In DNA, the CDR3 is TGCGCCAGCAGCCAATACAGGGGTTCCACTGAAGCTTTCTTT. Its protein is CASSQYRGSTEAFF.

The sample holds a few counts of this clonotype. The gene calls are TRBV25-1 and TRBJ2-7; D gene unclear. V lost 5 bases and J lost 7, with 12 bases in between. The germline CDR1 and CDR2 sequences are MGHDK and SYGVNS. The CDR3 sequence is 12 residues long. CDR3 DNA sequence: TGTGCCAGCAGTCCCGGCCAAAAAGAGCAGTACTTC. Its protein is CASSPGQKEQYF.

The chain is built from TRBV5-1 and TRBJ2-3; maybe TRBD2 (8 bases). V dropped 3 bases and J dropped 4 bases, with 21 bases sitting between them. The CDR3 sequence is 17 residues long. The V gene's germline CDR1 is SGHRS and CDR2 YFSETQ. CDR3 coding DNA: TGCGCCAGCAGCTACAGGGGAGCGGGAGCGCGAGCAGATACGCAGTATTTT. Translation: CASSYRGAGARADTQYF. Full variable domain (rest looked up from reference TRBV5-1 and TRBJ2-3): KAGVTQTPRYLIKTRGQQVTLSCSPISGHRSVSWYQQTPGQGLQFLFEYFSETQRNKGNFPGRFSGRQFSNSRSEMNVSTLELGDSALYLCASSYRGAGARADTQYFGPGTRLTVL.

A few counts support this clonotype. This rearrangement joins TRBV12-3 or TRBV12-4 to TRBJ2-7; 8 bases agree with TRBD1. Trimming at V came to 1 base and at J to 6 bases, leaving 8 bases not matched to a gene. This CDR3 contains 15 residues. The CDR3, as DNA: TGTGCCAGCAGTTTAGTCTACCAGGGGGCGAGCGAGCAGTACTTC. This translates into CASSLVYQGASEQYF.

This clonotype was picked up a small number of times. The chain has TRBV10-3 and TRBJ2-7; TRBD1 aligns across 7 bases. The germline V gene encodes CDR1 ENHRY and CDR2 SYGVKD. The trim removed 5 bases at V and 3 bases at J, leaving 7 bases unmatched. This CDR3 has 14 amino acids. The CDR3 spells CAISFQGDLYEQYF. CDR3 DNA: TGTGCCATCAGTTTTCAGGGGGACCTCTACGAGCAGTACTTC.

The chain joins TRBV3-1 to TRBJ2-4; 7 nucleotides match TRBD2. The junction had 7 bases not matched to a gene; V was cut back by 5 bases and J by 0 bases. Germline CDR1 is LGHDT and CDR2 is YNNKEL (reference sequence). The CDR3 covers 16 residues. The DNA of the CDR3 is TGTGCCAGCAGCGAAAGCGGGATGGGAGCCAAAAACATTCAGTACTTC. This gives the protein CASSESGMGAKNIQYF.

The gene calls are TRBV7-2 and TRBJ1-2, with D possibly being TRBD1 (5 bases). With 5 bases removed from V and 7 bases from J, the gap between germline ends came to 20 bases. This CDR3 comprises 15 residues. Germline V lookup: CDR1 SGHTA, CDR2 FQGNSA. CDR3 in amino acids: CASSIILGAQSGYTF. The CDR3 DNA reads TGTGCCAGCAGCATCATACTAGGGGCGCAGAGTGGCTACACCTTC.

This clonotype came up many times. V and J are TRBV25-1 and TRBJ2-2; maybe TRBD2 (5 bases). The CDR3 totals 14 residues. With 10 bases removed from V and 5 bases from J, the gap between germline ends came to 17 bases. Germline CDR1 reads MGHDK; CDR2 reads SYGVNS. CDR3 DNA sequence: TGTGCCACCACCCCACTAGATTCGACCGGGGAGCTGTTTTTT. It yields the protein CATTPLDSTGELFF.

V is TRBV7-8 and J is TRBJ2-3; 11 bases match TRBD2. In germline, CDR1 is SGHVS, CDR2 FQNEAQ. The CDR3 consists of 16 residues. The J segment lost 8 bases and the V segment lost 6 bases, leaving 13 bases of the junction unmatched. CDR3 nucleotide sequence: TGTGCCAGCAGTCCTACTAGCGGGGGCGGGGTCAGTACGCAGTATTTT. Amino acids: CASSPTSGGGVSTQYF. The whole variable domain, filled in from reference TRBV7-8 and TRBJ2-3, reads GAGVSQSPRYKVAKRGQDVALRCDPISGHVSLFWYQQALGQGPEFLTYFQNEAQLDKSGLPSDRFFAERPEGSVSTLKIQRTQQEDSAVYLCASSPTSGGGVSTQYFGPGTRLTVL.

The chain uses TRBV6-5 and TRBJ2-5; a possible D gene is TRBD1 (5 bases). The better agreement between TRBJ2-7 and the DNA end casts doubt on the J call. There are 14 residues in the CDR3. The germline CDR1 and CDR2 sequences are MNHEY and SVGAGI. The CDR3 DNA follows: TGTGCCAGCAGTTACGTCCACAGGCTCTACGAGCAGTACTTC. This translates into CASSYVHRLYEQYF.

This clonotype was counted between two and nine times. The rearrangement joins TRBV20-1 to TRBJ2-5; possibly TRBD1 for D (5 bases). V was clipped by 6 bases and J by 5 bases, with 10 bases between them. The CDR3 length is 11 residues. The germline V gene encodes CDR1 DFQATT and CDR2 SNEGSKA (reference sequence). Here the CDR3 reads CSAPGAETQYF. The CDR3 nucleotides read TGCAGTGCCCCTGGGGCGGAGACCCAGTACTTC.

In this sample, this clonotype turned up many times. The chain has TRBV4-2 and TRBJ1-4; no clear D. Germline CDR1 LGHNA, CDR2 YNFKEQ. Trimming took 0 bases from V and 7 from J, leaving 6 bases between them. The CDR3 covers 13 residues. The CDR3: CASSQERGEKLFF. The CDR3 bases are TGTGCCAGCAGCCAAGAACGGGGTGAAAAACTGTTTTTT.

The sample holds a few counts of this clonotype. V gene TRBV5-1 combines with J gene TRBJ2-7; D is perhaps TRBD1 or TRBD2 (5 bases each). Germline CDR1 SGHRS, CDR2 YFSETQ. The CDR3 spans 16 residues. The V end lost 3 bases, the J end lost 3 bases, and 19 bases lay between the germline ends. CDR3 amino acids: CASSSGAANQFYEQYF. The CDR3 DNA sequence: TGCGCCAGCAGCTCCGGGGCGGCGAACCAGTTCTACGAGCAGTACTTC.

This clonotype was seen a handful of times. The gene calls are TRBV7-8 and TRBJ1-4; D remains ambiguous. The V gene lost 2 bases and the J gene lost 7 bases, with 11 bases spanning the gap. The length of the CDR3 is 14 residues. From germline, CDR1 is SGHVS and CDR2 FQNEAQ. Written as DNA, the CDR3 is TGTGCCAGCAGCTTATCGGGTCTAGGTGAAAAACTGTTTTTT. It yields the protein CASSLSGLGEKLFF.

There are a few counts of this clonotype. V gene TRBV15 combines with J gene TRBJ1-5; no clear D. CDR3 length: 15 amino acids. The V gene lost 5 bases and the J gene lost 3 bases, with 14 bases spanning the gap. The germline V gene has CDR1 LNHNV and CDR2 YYDKDF (reference sequence). The chain's CDR3 is CATSPELGLNQPQHF. DNA of the CDR3: TGTGCCACCAGCCCAGAGTTGGGCCTCAATCAGCCCCAGCATTTT.

This clonotype was recorded once. The V call is TRBV4-1, the J call TRBJ2-1; 12 nucleotides agree with TRBD2. V trimming: 1 base; J trimming: 3 bases; junction bases outside the gene matches: 4. The CDR3 contains 17 residues. Germline V gene lookup returns CDR1 MGHRA and CDR2 YSYEKL. This CDR3 is CASSQVWGLAGYNEQFF. In DNA, the CDR3 is TGCGCCAGCAGCCAAGTATGGGGACTAGCGGGCTACAATGAGCAGTTCTTC.